This entry lists 13 T cell receptor beta chains sequenced from one sample in a study of technical replicates of blood from a few donors. Libraries were prepared by immunoSEQ multiplex PCR; TCRdb keeps only in-frame clonotypes and omits some of them. The sample comprises 70,000 to 80,000 clones, about 92% of which are singletons, and under 0.55% rests with the top ten. Sequencing was carried out using T cells isolated from PBMCs. The origin of the receptors is a human donor in good health.

The rearrangement links TRBV11-2 to TRBJ1-3, with D hard to call. The CDR3 has 14 amino acids. V shed 2 bases and J shed 2 bases, with 7 bases lying between them. Germline CDR1 reads SGHAT; CDR2 reads FQNNGV. CDR3 DNA: TGTGCCAGCAGCTTATCGGGTACTGGAAACACCATATATTTT. Protein sequence: CASSLSGTGNTIYF.

The chain is built from TRBV11-2 and TRBJ1-1, with D unresolved. Germline CDR1 and CDR2: SGHAT and FQNNGV. This CDR3 region has 15 residues. Trimming left V 0 bases short and J 4 bases short, with 12 bases between. DNA for the CDR3: TGTGCCAGCAGCTTAGAAGGAACGACGGGCACTGAAGCTTTCTTT. Its translation is CASSLEGTTGTEAFF.

The chain carries TRBV7-9 and TRBJ2-7, with TRBD1 matching 11 bases. V lost 5 bases, J lost 3 bases, and 6 bases stayed unmatched. CDR1 and CDR2 from the germline V gene are SEHNR and FQNEAQ (reference sequence). The CDR3 spans 15 residues. CDR3 sequence: CASSPRDRGYYEQYF. The CDR3 DNA follows: TGTGCCAGCAGCCCCCGGGACAGGGGGTACTACGAGCAGTACTTC.

By its share, this clone is medium-sized. This chain joins TRBV6-5 and TRBJ2-7, with 7 bases that match TRBD2. V trimming: 6 bases; J trimming: 3 bases; junction bases outside the gene matches: 5. Germline V lookup: CDR1 MNHEY, CDR2 SVGAGI. The length of the CDR3 is 13 residues. The CDR3 DNA sequence: TGTGCCAGCAGGGGGGGGGATAACTACGAGCAGTACTTC. Translation gives CASRGGDNYEQYF.

The CDR3 region has the DNA TGTGCCAGCAGCGAAGTGGGGGGGGGCAATCAGCCCCAGCATTTT. Its translation: CASSEVGGGNQPQHF. The chain couples TRBV7-8 to TRBJ1-5, with D tentatively TRBD1 (5 bases). This CDR3 has 15 amino acids. Germline CDR1 is SGHVS and CDR2 is FQNEAQ. Between the trimmed V and J ends, which lost 5 bases and 2 bases, there was a span of 13 bases.

The gene calls are TRBV4-1 and TRBJ2-2; maybe TRBD1 (6 bases). V lost 0 bases to trimming and J lost 5 bases, with 16 bases between them. CDR3 length: 17 residues. CDR1 and CDR2 (germline): MGHRA, YSYEKL. CDR3 sequence (DNA): TGCGCCAGCAGCCAAGATCTAAAGGACAGACGAACCGGGGAGCTGTTTTTT. Protein: CASSQDLKDRRTGELFF.

The chain has TRBV13 and TRBJ1-3; TRBD1 matches at 10 bases. V gave up 5 bases and J gave up 2 bases; unmatched junction bases: 3. The CDR3 covers 15 residues. Germline V gives CDR1 PRHDT, CDR2 FYEKMQ (reference sequence). CDR3 in DNA: TGTGCCAGCAGCCCGGACAGGGGGACTGGAAACACCATATATTTT. Translated: CASSPDRGTGNTIYF.

The rearrangement links TRBV28 to TRBJ2-2; D might be TRBD2 (6 bases). This CDR3 has 13 residues. Trimming cost V 2 bases and J 15 bases, with 16 bases left between them. CDR1 and CDR2 (germline): MDHEN, SYDVKM. The DNA of the CDR3 is TGTGCCAGCAGTTTAGTTACGGAGGGTCTATTGTTTTTT. Translation gives CASSLVTEGLLFF.

The gene calls are TRBV5-1 and TRBJ2-7; 13 bases agree with TRBD2. CDR3 length: 17 amino acids. Losses at the gene ends were 0 bases for V and 2 bases for J; bases not matched to a gene: 5. Germline CDR1 is SGHRS and CDR2 is YFSETQ. CDR3 in amino acids: CASSLDTSGRATYEQYF. For the CDR3, the DNA is TGCGCCAGCAGCTTGGATACTAGCGGGAGGGCCACCTACGAGCAGTACTTC.

The rearrangement uses TRBV10-2 and TRBJ1-1, with D hard to call. The germline gives CDR1 WSHSY, CDR2 SAAADI. The length of the CDR3 is 14 residues. Trimming pared 5 bases from V and 8 bases from J, leaving 18 bases between. The CDR3 protein is CASSFAYVLYEAFF. DNA for the CDR3: TGCGCCAGCAGTTTCGCATACGTTCTCTACGAAGCTTTCTTT.

The chain carries TRBV27 and TRBJ1-2; 7 bases are shared with TRBD1. The CDR3 loop spans 15 amino acids. Germline CDR1 is MNHEY and CDR2 is SMNVEV (reference sequence). V dropped 3 bases and J dropped 4; count of bases not matched to a gene: 8. The CDR3 region is CASSFFWGDSYGYTF. In DNA, the CDR3 is TGTGCCAGCAGTTTTTTCTGGGGGGACAGCTATGGCTACACCTTC.

This rearrangement joins TRBV19 to TRBJ1-2; D is uncertain. This CDR3 contains 13 residues. The V end was cut by 7 bases, the J end by 1 base, with 10 bases between. Germline V gene sequence: CDR1 LNHDA, CDR2 SQIVND (reference sequence). CDR3 sequence (DNA): TGTGCCAGTACCCGTCGGGGTAACTATGGCTACACCTTC. It encodes CASTRRGNYGYTF.

This sequence joins TRBV30 and TRBJ2-7; TRBD2 aligns across 13 bases. V shed 5 bases and J 1 base; nucleotides not matched to a gene: 8. The CDR3 is made up of 16 amino acids. The germline V gene encodes CDR1 GTSNPN and CDR2 SVGIG (reference sequence). CDR3 nucleotides: TGTGCCTGGGCGGGACTAGCGGGAAACAGGTCCTACGAGCAGTACTTC. Amino acid sequence: CAWAGLAGNRSYEQYF.